The rows below give T cell receptor beta chains drawn from one sample of a study of shared clonotypes between healthy human individuals. Sequencing used immunoSEQ multiplex PCR; TCRdb keeps in-frame clones, though not all of them. The sample yields some 2,400,000 clones, approximately 96% seen once. Sequencing input: naive CD4+ T cells sorted from blood. The receptors here all came from a man younger than 35 in good health. Both conserved end residues are trimmed from each CDR3. Only some rows state a clone size, as once, few, many or a class for expanded clones.

.,TRBV6-4,TRBJ1-2,ASRHLRGQNYGYT
.,TRBV7-2,TRBJ2-7,ASSLSGALYYEQY
.,TRBV5-1,TRBJ2-1,ASSIAGTVYNEQF
.,TRBV10-2,TRBJ2-3,ASSVRSTDTQY
.,TRBV6-5,TRBJ2-7,ASSPGNLEQY
once,TRBV7-2,TRBJ1-1,ASSRGEGGAF
.,TRBV11-2,TRBJ2-3,ASSSGQGVTDTQY
.,TRBV5-1,TRBJ2-7,ASSLYRGAATYEQY
.,TRBV2,TRBJ2-7,ASKGGEVTYEQY
.,TRBV13,TRBJ1-6,ASSFGTHNSPLH
.,TRBV7-2,TRBJ2-4,ASSLAPGNIQY
.,TRBV2,TRBJ1-1,ASKLNTEAF
.,TRBV15,TRBJ1-1,ATSRIGNTEAF
.,TRBV27,TRBJ2-7,ASSTADRGRPYEQY
.,TRBV6-6,TRBJ2-7,ASSYGAGPYEQY
.,TRBV10-3,TRBJ1-1,AISVGGSNTEAF
.,TRBV6-1,TRBJ2-5,ASSRTSGVQETQY
.,TRBV30,TRBJ2-7,AWSVHSLDEQY